There are a few counts of the clone carrying this T cell receptor beta chain. Its antigen remains unknown. TCRdb reprocessed the 5' RACE reads via MiXCR and lists one record per CDR3 protein. The top ten clones hold roughly 2% of a sample with about 690,000 distinct CDR3 sequences, less than 7% of them seen once. This sample was taken from a study of identical twins. The germline V gene encodes CDR1 DFQATT and CDR2 SNEGSKA (reference sequence). The trim removed 1 base at V and 3 bases at J, leaving 12 bases unmatched. The CDR3 contains 17 residues. Findings and limits, study-wide: Zero-insertion findings could be partly confounded by invariant cells (MAIT and iNKT cells).

Sequencing input: naive T cells sorted from blood. The TCR sequence derives from a man between 18 and 29 years old in good health. The J gene is TRBJ1-5, the V gene TRBV20-1, with 7 bases lining up with TRBD1. CDR3 in amino acids: CSARAGGGAYPNQPQHF. CDR3 in DNA: TGCAGTGCTAGAGCCGGAGGGGGCGCCTACCCCAATCAGCCCCAGCATTTT.